The 2 T cell receptor beta chains reported below all come from one sample, sequenced in a study of T-cell reconstitution after alpha-beta-depleted transplantation in children. Using unique molecular identifiers, the investigators prepared the TCRbeta library. TCRdb re-called the PCR reads with MiXCR, one entry per CDR3 protein. The sample yields over 200,000 distinct CDR3 sequences, approximately 9% seen once. Sequencing was performed on PBMCs from the stem cell graft donor, taken from the stem cell graft. Receptor source: a human donor who donated a stem cell graft to a child with acute lymphoblastic leukemia.

This chain links TRBV3-1 with TRBJ2-5, with D maybe TRBD2 (6 bases). The CDR3 extends over 13 amino acids. Per germline, CDR1 LGHDT and CDR2 YNNKEL (reference sequence). The germline V and J ends were trimmed by 3 bases and 7 bases, with 12 bases remaining between them. The CDR3 sequence: CASSQREPATQYF. The CDR3 bases are TGTGCCAGCAGCCAGCGGGAACCAGCGACCCAGTACTTC.

Only a few counts were recorded for this clonotype. The chain couples TRBV5-1 to TRBJ2-7; 8 bases agree with TRBD1. Germline V gene data show CDR1 as SGHRS and CDR2 as YFSETQ. The CDR3 has 15 residues. V was pared by 0 bases and J by 2 bases, with 4 bases of the junction left unmatched. The CDR3 here is CASSLGSGGPYEQYF. CDR3 bases: TGCGCCAGCAGCTTGGGGTCAGGGGGCCCCTACGAGCAGTACTTC.